The sequence of this T cell receptor (beta chain) was determined in a study of blood T cell repertoires in COVID-19. About the study: Whether acute or convalescent, the COVID-19 samples came from the United States, Italy and Spain.

The germline gives CDR1 MNHEY, CDR2 SVGAGI. There are 15 residues in the CDR3. J lost 0 bases, V lost 8 bases, and 7 bases had no gene match. Measured with immunoSEQ multiplex PCR; TCRdb has only the in-frame clones, and not every one. The sample holds roughly 74,000 clones, about four fifths seen once. The chain is built from TRBV6-5 and TRBJ1-3; the match to TRBD1 covers 7 bases. The sequenced sample consisted of peripheral blood. The TCR was taken from a man in his 70s with acute or convalescent COVID-19. The CDR3: CASARQGPSGNTIYF. CDR3 bases: TGTGCCAGCGCCCGACAGGGCCCCTCTGGAAACACCATATATTTT.